What follows is one T cell receptor beta chain and its context. Its target is unknown. This specimen belongs to a study of T-cell reconstitution after alpha-beta-depleted transplantation in children. The V end was cut by 5 bases, the J end by 6 bases, with 10 bases between. This CDR3 spans 13 amino acids. In germline, CDR1 is LNHDA, CDR2 SQIVND (reference sequence). Whole-study findings and limits: There were reportedly several hundred expanded graft clones from which alpha-beta T cells came about two months after transplant.

Molecular barcoding with unique molecular identifiers was used for the TCRbeta library. TCRdb redid the calling of the PCR reads with MiXCR, one entry per CDR3 protein. The data show 70,000 or so distinct CDR3 sequences, roughly 11% seen once. This rearrangement joins TRBV19 to TRBJ2-2; D remains unclear. The sequence derives from a boy between 5 and 17 years old with acute myeloid leukemia, due to receive a stem cell transplant. The input for sequencing was PBMCs, taken before TCRalphabeta/CD19-depleted stem cell transplant. CDR3 protein: CASSLRGSGELFF. CDR3 DNA sequence: TGTGCCAGTAGTCTCCGTGGGTCCGGGGAGCTGTTTTTT.